These 6 T cell receptor beta chains originate from one sample sequenced in a study of T cells after yellow fever vaccination. TCRdb re-analysed the 5' RACE reads in MiXCR, keeping a single row per CDR3 protein. The sample records hundreds of thousands of distinct CDR3 sequences, approximately 13% being singletons. The sequencing used PBMCs, collected on the day of the yellow fever booster vaccination. Receptors were obtained from a young man who received the YFV17D yellow fever vaccine.

This clonotype has a single count. This chain joins TRBV7-9 and TRBJ2-7; D perhaps matches TRBD1 (8 bases). V was cut by 5 bases and J by 4 bases, with 18 bases left in between. The CDR3 is 15 residues long. Per germline, CDR1 SEHNR and CDR2 FQNEAQ (reference sequence). The CDR3 sequence is CASSIIGQGGYEQYF. The CDR3 DNA follows: TGTGCCAGCAGCATCATTGGACAGGGAGGGTACGAGCAGTACTTC.

This clonotype was counted at least ten times. The chain carries TRBV20-1 and TRBJ2-5; 7 positions agree with TRBD1. Germline assignment: CDR1 DFQATT and CDR2 SNEGSKA (reference sequence). This CDR3 comprises 12 residues. V shed 8 bases and J 2 bases; nucleotides not matched to a gene: 5. The chain's CDR3 is CSFRGLQETQYF. CDR3 nucleotide sequence: TGCAGTTTTAGGGGGCTGCAAGAGACCCAGTACTTC.

The V gene is TRBV10-3, the J gene TRBJ1-2, with D uncertain. The CDR3 length is 15 residues. CDR1 and CDR2 from the germline V gene are ENHRY and SYGVKD. The germline V and J ends were trimmed by 6 bases and 3 bases, with 17 bases remaining between them. CDR3 region: CAISQLGPSDYGYTF. The DNA of the CDR3 is TGTGCCATCAGCCAACTTGGGCCGTCAGACTATGGCTACACCTTC.

This clonotype has more than one count but fewer than ten. The rearrangement joins TRBV7-2 to TRBJ2-3; the match to TRBD2 covers 9 bases. The CDR3 is 17 amino acids. Germline lookup yields CDR1 SGHTA and CDR2 FQGNSA. V was clipped by 5 bases and J by 2 bases; unmatched bases: 11. The chain's CDR3 is CASSPFVASGTTDTQYF. CDR3 DNA: TGTGCCAGCAGCCCCTTTGTGGCTAGCGGGACCACAGATACGCAGTATTTT. Together with reference TRBV7-2 and TRBJ2-3, the CDR3 gives the full variable domain: GAGVSQSPSNKVTEKGKDVELRCDPISGHTALYWYRQSLGQGLEFLIYFQGNSAPDKSGLPSDRFSAERTGGSVSTLTIQRTQQEDSAVYLCASSPFVASGTTDTQYFGPGTRLTVL.

The rearrangement links TRBV7-7 to TRBJ2-5; TRBD1 or TRBD2 may be the D gene (5 bases each). The CDR3 spans 12 residues. Trimming removed 5 bases from V and 5 bases from J, with 9 bases in between. CDR1 SSHAT and CDR2 FNYEAQ come from the germline V gene (reference sequence). CDR3 protein: CASSRGAETQYF. The CDR3 DNA reads TGTGCCAGCAGCCGAGGGGCTGAGACCCAGTACTTC.

The V gene is TRBV12-3 or TRBV12-4, the J gene TRBJ2-1; D may be TRBD1 (6 bases). The V gene lost 4 bases and the J gene lost 9 bases, with 13 bases spanning the gap. CDR3 size: 13 residues. CDR3 amino acids: CASSYREGGEQFF. The CDR3 region has the DNA TGTGCCAGCAGTTACAGGGAAGGAGGTGAGCAGTTCTTC.